This T cell receptor (beta chain) is from a study of blood T cell repertoires in COVID-19. On the study more broadly: T cells, B-cell-depleted T cells, or PBMCs supplied cDNA or gDNA.

Authors' methods: Estimation of nucleated cell counts relied on the amplification of reference gene primers. Data came from immunoSEQ multiplex PCR; TCRdb stores just in-frame clones and leaves some out. The V and J calls and the clone size are those of that table, but D and trimming were determined from the DNA. The data show tens of thousands of clones, approximately 85% seen once. V lost 1 base and J lost 1, with 7 bases in between. This CDR3 region has 14 residues. Looked up from germline, CDR1 is LGHDT and CDR2 is YNNKEL (reference sequence). The sequence came from a man at least 80 years old with acute or convalescent COVID-19. This rearrangement joins TRBV3-1 (or the pseudogene TRBV3-2) to TRBJ2-5; tentative D call: TRBD2 (5 bases). Sequenced: peripheral blood. CDR3: CASSQGAVQETQYF. Written as DNA, the CDR3 is TGTGCCAGCAGCCAAGGAGCGGTCCAAGAGACCCAGTACTTC.